Listed below are T cell receptor beta chains from one sample, sequenced in a study of blood T cell repertoires in COVID-19. The repertoire was sequenced with immunoSEQ multiplex PCR; TCRdb's copy has only in-frame clones and lacks some. The sample holds 220,000 or so clones, 80% to 90% seen once. What was sequenced was PBMCs or T cells enriched from blood (not recorded which). The source of these receptors is a woman aged 18-29 years in a cohort exposed to, infected with or recovered from COVID-19 (not recorded which). Both conserved end residues are part of each CDR3. The D gene is left open where the match is weak. Clone size is stated in some rows and not others, as once, few, many or a class when expanded.

clone_size: -; j_call: TRBJ1-3; d_call: -; v_call: TRBV5-5; cdr3_aa: CASSVDLGGSGNTIYF; cdr3_nt: TGTGCCAGCAGCGTGGACCTAGGGGGCTCTGGAAACACCATATATTTT
clone_size: -; j_call: TRBJ1-1; d_call: -; v_call: TRBV7-9; cdr3_aa: CASSEDGAFF; cdr3_nt: TGTGCCAGCAGCGAAGACGGGGCTTTCTTT
clone_size: -; j_call: TRBJ2-3; d_call: -; v_call: TRBV7-2; cdr3_aa: CASSSSFTDTQYF; cdr3_nt: -
clone_size: -; j_call: TRBJ1-2; d_call: -; v_call: TRBV7-9; cdr3_aa: CASSHNGTNYGYTF; cdr3_nt: TGTGCCAGCAGCCACAATGGGACAAACTATGGCTACACCTTC
clone_size: -; j_call: TRBJ1-3; d_call: -; v_call: TRBV12-2; cdr3_aa: CASRQNDRPGNTIYF; cdr3_nt: TGTGCAAGTCGGCAGAACGACAGACCTGGAAACACCATATATTTT
clone_size: -; j_call: TRBJ1-1; d_call: TRBD1; v_call: TRBV29-1; cdr3_aa: CSVETGVVNTEAFF; cdr3_nt: TGCAGCGTCGAAACAGGGGTGGTGAACACTGAAGCTTTCTTT
clone_size: -; j_call: TRBJ1-2; d_call: -; v_call: TRBV5-5; cdr3_aa: CASSLGEGYGYTF; cdr3_nt: TGTGCCAGCAGCTTGGGAGAGGGCTATGGCTACACCTTC
clone_size: few; j_call: TRBJ1-5; d_call: -; v_call: TRBV27; cdr3_aa: CASSLSRFGSGNQPQHF; cdr3_nt: TGTGCCAGCAGTTTATCGAGGTTCGGTTCGGGCAATCAGCCCCAGCATTTT
clone_size: -; j_call: TRBJ1-2; d_call: TRBD1; v_call: TRBV12-3/TRBV12-4; cdr3_aa: CASSTGQALYTF; cdr3_nt: TGTGCCAGCAGTACGGGACAGGCCCTCTACACCTTC
clone_size: -; j_call: TRBJ2-3; d_call: -; v_call: TRBV2; cdr3_aa: CASSGRDTQYF; cdr3_nt: TGTGCCAGCAGTGGGAGAGATACGCAGTATTTT
clone_size: -; j_call: TRBJ1-5; d_call: -; v_call: TRBV6-2/TRBV6-3; cdr3_aa: CASSTTHQPQHF; cdr3_nt: TGTGCCAGCAGCACCACACATCAGCCCCAGCATTTT
clone_size: -; j_call: TRBJ1-1; d_call: -; v_call: TRBV25-1; cdr3_aa: CATGFSTEAFF; cdr3_nt: TGTGCCACGGGGTTTTCCACTGAAGCTTTCTTT
clone_size: few; j_call: TRBJ2-5; d_call: TRBD2; v_call: TRBV3-1/TRBV3-2; cdr3_aa: CASSQTLAEETQYF; cdr3_nt: TGTGCCAGCAGCCAGACCCTAGCGGAGGAGACCCAGTACTTC
clone_size: once; j_call: TRBJ2-3; d_call: TRBD2; v_call: TRBV11-1; cdr3_aa: CASSPGTSGGSDTQYF; cdr3_nt: TGTGCCAGCAGCCCGGGGACTAGCGGGGGATCAGATACGCAGTATTTT
clone_size: -; j_call: TRBJ1-6; d_call: TRBD1; v_call: TRBV10-1; cdr3_aa: CASRDRGYSPLHF; cdr3_nt: TGCGCCAGCAGGGACAGGGGGTATTCACCCCTCCACTTT
clone_size: -; j_call: TRBJ1-2; d_call: -; v_call: TRBV19; cdr3_aa: CASTPSAPTTQGGYTF; cdr3_nt: TGTGCCAGTACCCCCTCCGCGCCGACGACTCAGGGGGGCTACACCTTC
clone_size: -; j_call: TRBJ2-1; d_call: -; v_call: TRBV5-8; cdr3_aa: CASSLVGTNEQFF; cdr3_nt: TGTGCCAGCAGCTTGGTGGGCACTAATGAGCAGTTCTTC
clone_size: -; j_call: TRBJ1-1; d_call: -; v_call: TRBV2; cdr3_aa: CASSRFEALF; cdr3_nt: TGTGCCAGCAGTCGGTTTGAAGCTCTCTTT
clone_size: -; j_call: TRBJ2-6; d_call: -; v_call: TRBV5-1; cdr3_aa: CASSTQGSGANVLTF; cdr3_nt: TGCGCCAGCAGCACCCAGGGCTCTGGGGCCAACGTCCTGACTTTC
clone_size: -; j_call: TRBJ1-6; d_call: -; v_call: TRBV2; cdr3_aa: CASRSSYNSPLHF; cdr3_nt: TGTGCCAGCAGGAGCTCCTATAATTCACCCCTCCACTTT
clone_size: -; j_call: TRBJ1-2; d_call: TRBD1; v_call: TRBV27; cdr3_aa: CASRPGQGNYGYTF; cdr3_nt: TGTGCCAGCAGGCCGGGACAGGGGAACTATGGCTACACCTTC
clone_size: -; j_call: TRBJ1-2; d_call: -; v_call: TRBV2; cdr3_aa: CASSPYGRALGYGYTF; cdr3_nt: TGTGCCAGCAGTCCGTACGGGAGGGCCTTAGGGTATGGCTACACCTTC
clone_size: -; j_call: TRBJ1-5; d_call: -; v_call: TRBV28; cdr3_aa: CASSRDQPQHF; cdr3_nt: TGTGCCAGCAGTCGGGATCAGCCCCAGCATTTT
clone_size: -; j_call: TRBJ2-7; d_call: -; v_call: TRBV30; cdr3_aa: CAWTGAYEQYF; cdr3_nt: TGTGCCTGGACAGGGGCCTACGAGCAGTACTTC
clone_size: -; j_call: TRBJ2-3; d_call: -; v_call: TRBV5-8; cdr3_aa: CASSFLGGSTDTQYF; cdr3_nt: TGTGCCAGCAGCTTTCTTGGGGGGAGCACAGATACGCAGTATTTT
clone_size: -; j_call: TRBJ2-7; d_call: -; v_call: TRBV19; cdr3_aa: CASSIAPGLGSYEQYF; cdr3_nt: TGTGCCAGTAGTATAGCCCCGGGACTTGGATCCTACGAGCAGTACTTC
clone_size: -; j_call: TRBJ2-5; d_call: TRBD2; v_call: TRBV9; cdr3_aa: CASSVGGSGGVNGETQYF; cdr3_nt: TGTGCCAGCAGCGTAGGAGGTAGCGGGGGGGTGAATGGAGAGACCCAGTACTTC
clone_size: once; j_call: TRBJ2-7; d_call: TRBD2; v_call: TRBV9; cdr3_aa: CASSTVAGGPYEQYF; cdr3_nt: TGTGCCAGCAGCACCGTAGCGGGAGGGCCCTACGAGCAGTACTTC
clone_size: -; j_call: TRBJ1-1; d_call: -; v_call: TRBV2; cdr3_aa: CASSEASGREAFF; cdr3_nt: TGTGCCAGCAGTGAAGCATCGGGAAGGGAAGCTTTCTTT
clone_size: -; j_call: TRBJ1-1; d_call: -; v_call: TRBV6-5; cdr3_aa: CASRSQAPGTEAFF; cdr3_nt: TGTGCCAGCAGGTCCCAGGCCCCTGGGACTGAAGCTTTCTTT
clone_size: -; j_call: TRBJ1-3; d_call: -; v_call: TRBV28; cdr3_aa: CASSLPRGGGNTIYF; cdr3_nt: TGTGCCAGCAGTTTACCCAGGGGTGGCGGAAACACCATATATTTT
clone_size: few; j_call: TRBJ1-2; d_call: TRBD1; v_call: TRBV28; cdr3_aa: CASSSKAKRTGGNGYTF; cdr3_nt: TGTGCCAGCAGTTCCAAAGCAAAACGGACAGGGGGCAATGGCTACACCTTC
clone_size: -; j_call: TRBJ2-7; d_call: -; v_call: TRBV18; cdr3_aa: CASSPPTRSSPTSIDF; cdr3_nt: TGTGCCAGCTCACCACCGACTAGGAGCAGTCCTACGAGCATAGACTTC
clone_size: -; j_call: TRBJ1-5; d_call: -; v_call: TRBV3-1/TRBV3-2; cdr3_aa: CASSQGSGQPQHF; cdr3_nt: TGTGCCAGCAGCCAAGGTAGTGGTCAGCCCCAGCATTTT
clone_size: -; j_call: TRBJ2-3; d_call: -; v_call: TRBV11-2; cdr3_aa: CASSLERASGVVYTQYF; cdr3_nt: TGTGCCAGCAGCTTAGAACGGGCCTCGGGGGTGGTATATACGCAGTATTTT
clone_size: -; j_call: TRBJ1-1; d_call: TRBD1; v_call: TRBV9; cdr3_aa: CASSAPGTGLGFF; cdr3_nt: TGTGCCAGCAGCGCCCCCGGGACAGGGTTAGGATTCTTT
clone_size: once; j_call: TRBJ2-1; d_call: -; v_call: TRBV29-1; cdr3_aa: CSVDDFYNEQFF; cdr3_nt: TGCAGCGTTGATGACTTTTACAATGAGCAGTTCTTC
clone_size: -; j_call: TRBJ1-2; d_call: -; v_call: TRBV27; cdr3_aa: CASSRREARGNYGYTF; cdr3_nt: TGTGCCAGCAGCCGAAGGGAGGCAAGAGGGAACTATGGCTACACCTTC
clone_size: -; j_call: TRBJ1-3; d_call: -; v_call: TRBV9; cdr3_aa: CASSVVGQSGNTIYF; cdr3_nt: TGTGCCAGCAGCGTAGTTGGTCAGTCTGGAAACACCATATATTTT
clone_size: -; j_call: TRBJ2-1; d_call: TRBD2; v_call: TRBV7-3; cdr3_aa: CASSVHGTSGSIYNEQFF; cdr3_nt: TGTGCCAGCAGCGTGCACGGGACTAGCGGGAGTATATACAATGAGCAGTTCTTC
clone_size: few; j_call: TRBJ1-4; d_call: TRBD1; v_call: TRBV6-5; cdr3_aa: CASRNHRGRNEKLFF; cdr3_nt: TGTGCCAGCAGAAACCACAGGGGGCGCAATGAAAAACTGTTTTTT
clone_size: -; j_call: TRBJ1-1; d_call: TRBD1; v_call: TRBV18; cdr3_aa: CASSSSTGAAEAFF; cdr3_nt: TGTGCCAGCTCATCCTCCACAGGGGCGGCTGAAGCTTTCTTT
clone_size: -; j_call: TRBJ2-1; d_call: -; v_call: TRBV2; cdr3_aa: CASSEAGLDYNEQFF; cdr3_nt: TGTGCCAGCAGTGAAGCAGGACTCGACTACAATGAGCAGTTCTTC
clone_size: -; j_call: TRBJ1-4; d_call: TRBD1; v_call: TRBV5-1; cdr3_aa: CASTITGEEKLFF; cdr3_nt: TGCGCCAGCACCATAACAGGGGAGGAAAAACTGTTTTTT
clone_size: -; j_call: TRBJ2-7; d_call: -; v_call: TRBV6-5; cdr3_aa: CASSTRPVYEQYF; cdr3_nt: TGTGCCAGCAGTACCAGGCCTGTCTACGAGCAGTACTTC
clone_size: -; j_call: TRBJ1-4; d_call: -; v_call: TRBV15; cdr3_aa: CATSRADSEKLFF; cdr3_nt: TGTGCCACCAGCAGAGCGGACAGCGAAAAACTGTTTTTT
clone_size: -; j_call: TRBJ1-2; d_call: -; v_call: TRBV28; cdr3_aa: CASSFFREANYGYTF; cdr3_nt: TGTGCCAGCAGTTTTTTCAGGGAGGCCAACTATGGCTACACCTTC
clone_size: -; j_call: TRBJ1-5; d_call: -; v_call: TRBV6-5; cdr3_aa: CATGTRSSGNQPQHF; cdr3_nt: TGTGCCACCGGGACTAGAAGCTCGGGCAATCAGCCCCAGCATTTT
clone_size: -; j_call: TRBJ1-4; d_call: -; v_call: TRBV3-1/TRBV3-2; cdr3_aa: CASSWRVGEKLFF; cdr3_nt: TGTGCCAGCAGCTGGAGGGTAGGTGAAAAACTGTTTTTT
clone_size: -; j_call: TRBJ2-3; d_call: -; v_call: TRBV11-2; cdr3_aa: CASSPLWGWTDTQYF; cdr3_nt: TGTGCCAGCAGCCCCCTCTGGGGCTGGACAGATACGCAGTATTTT
clone_size: few; j_call: TRBJ2-5; d_call: -; v_call: TRBV11-2; cdr3_aa: CASSLGGEETQYF; cdr3_nt: TGTGCCAGCAGTTTAGGGGGGGAAGAGACCCAGTACTTC
clone_size: -; j_call: TRBJ2-7; d_call: -; v_call: TRBV12-3/TRBV12-4; cdr3_aa: CASSPSGEQYF; cdr3_nt: TGTGCCAGCAGTCCCTCGGGTGAGCAGTACTTC
clone_size: once; j_call: TRBJ2-1; d_call: TRBD2; v_call: TRBV13; cdr3_aa: CASRRGSYNEQFF; cdr3_nt: TGTGCCAGCAGACGCGGGAGCTACAATGAGCAGTTCTTC
clone_size: -; j_call: TRBJ2-3; d_call: -; v_call: TRBV2; cdr3_aa: CASSEEGARTDTQYF; cdr3_nt: TGTGCCAGCAGTGAGGAGGGGGCTCGCACAGATACGCAGTATTTT
clone_size: -; j_call: TRBJ2-4; d_call: TRBD2; v_call: TRBV7-9; cdr3_aa: CASSLVGTSGPRAKNIQYF; cdr3_nt: TGTGCCAGCAGCTTAGTAGGGACTAGCGGGCCTCGGGCCAAAAACATTCAGTACTTC
clone_size: -; j_call: TRBJ2-7; d_call: TRBD2; v_call: TRBV30; cdr3_aa: CAWSVQTSGAYEQYF; cdr3_nt: TGTGCCTGGAGTGTACAAACTAGCGGGGCCTACGAGCAGTACTTC
clone_size: -; j_call: TRBJ2-3; d_call: TRBD2; v_call: TRBV4-2; cdr3_aa: CASSQAVLADQTDTQYF; cdr3_nt: TGTGCCAGCAGCCAAGCGGTCCTAGCGGACCAAACAGATACGCAGTATTTT
clone_size: -; j_call: TRBJ2-7; d_call: -; v_call: TRBV19; cdr3_aa: CASSITGAGEQYF; cdr3_nt: TGTGCCAGTAGTATCACAGGCGCTGGGGAGCAGTACTTC